The subject of this entry is one T cell receptor beta chain. The data were obtained in a study of blood T cell repertoires in COVID-19. In the study overall: The study drew acute and convalescent COVID-19 samples from the United States, Italy and Spain. In each case, the material was cDNA or gDNA derived from T cells, B-cell-depleted T cells, or PBMCs.

As handled by the study authors: Counts of nucleated cells, estimated from reference gene primer amplification, were obtained. Clones were read by immunoSEQ multiplex PCR, and TCRdb kept only the in-frame ones, dropping some. That table furnishes V, J and clone size, whereas the DNA furnished D and trimming. The data hold about 200,000 clones, with roughly 89% observed a single time. Cohort placement rested on clinical history that participants reported themselves. The germline gives CDR1 PRHDT, CDR2 FYEKMQ (reference sequence). Unmatched junction bases numbered 6, after V lost 0 bases and J lost 1 base. CDR3 length: 16 residues.

The sample comprised PBMCs or T cells enriched from blood (not recorded which). This rearrangement joins TRBV13 to TRBJ2-7; TRBD1 aligns across 7 bases. This clonotype was sampled from a woman aged 25 to 39 with acute COVID-19. As DNA, the CDR3 is TGTGCCAGCAGCTTAGGTTGGGGACAGTCTTCCTACGAGCAGTACTTC. Translating gives CASSLGWGQSSYEQYF.